Listed below are T cell receptor beta chains from one sample, sequenced in a study of Graves' ophthalmopathy and Graves' hyperthyroidism. Each CDR3 protein gets one entry after TCRdb re-called the multiplex PCR reads with MiXCR. The sample includes about 640,000 distinct CDR3 sequences, about two fifths of them seen just once. The sample was peripheral blood. The source is an adult man with Graves' ophthalmopathy. The CDR3 runs from the conserved cysteine through the conserved F or W. Each record gives: J gene, V gene, D gene, clone size, CDR3 protein, CDR3 DNA. A D gene is named only where the DNA matches it firmly. Part of the rows lack a size; the others show once, few, many or a class for expanded clones.

j_gene: TRBJ2-5
v_gene: TRBV6-6
d_gene: TRBD2
abundance: NA
CDR3aa: CASSLPGTSGGRETQYF
CDR3nt: TGTGCCAGCAGCTTACCCGGGACTAGCGGGGGAAGGGAGACCCAGTACTTC

j_gene: TRBJ1-2
v_gene: TRBV5-1
d_gene: TRBD1
abundance: many
CDR3aa: CASSLLTGDGGYTF
CDR3nt: TGCGCCAGCAGCTTGTTGACAGGGGATGGTGGCTACACCTTC

j_gene: TRBJ1-1
v_gene: TRBV6-5
d_gene: NA
abundance: few
CDR3aa: CASSYGSGTTYQAFF
CDR3nt: TGTGCCAGCAGTTACGGATCAGGGACAACGTATCAAGCTTTCTTT

j_gene: TRBJ2-5
v_gene: TRBV10-2
d_gene: TRBD2
abundance: few
CDR3aa: CASSPSGGAAETQYF
CDR3nt: TGCGCCAGCAGCCCTAGCGGGGGGGCCGCGGAGACCCAGTACTTC

j_gene: TRBJ1-1
v_gene: TRBV19
d_gene: TRBD1
abundance: many
CDR3aa: CASSIFPDRAEAFF
CDR3nt: TGTGCCAGTAGTATCTTCCCGGACAGGGCTGAAGCTTTCTTT

j_gene: TRBJ1-2
v_gene: TRBV6-5
d_gene: NA
abundance: few
CDR3aa: CASSPFMDGPSNYGYTF
CDR3nt: TGTGCCAGCAGTCCCTTTATGGACGGACCCTCTAACTATGGCTACACCTTC

j_gene: TRBJ2-3
v_gene: TRBV3-1
d_gene: NA
abundance: NA
CDR3aa: CASRGALVSDTQYF
CDR3nt: TGTGCCAGCAGGGGGGCACTCGTATCAGATACGCAGTATTTT

j_gene: TRBJ1-2
v_gene: TRBV10-3
d_gene: NA
abundance: many
CDR3aa: CAISDGQFNGYTF
CDR3nt: TGTGCCATCAGTGACGGACAGTTCAACGGCTACACCTTC

j_gene: TRBJ2-7
v_gene: TRBV5-6
d_gene: NA
abundance: NA
CDR3aa: CASSFFNRHEQYF
CDR3nt: TGTGCCAGCAGCTTCTTCAATCGACACGAGCAGTACTTC

j_gene: TRBJ1-4
v_gene: TRBV29-1
d_gene: NA
abundance: NA
CDR3aa: CSVEDGRTNTGEKLFF
CDR3nt: TGCAGCGTTGAAGATGGTAGAACGAACACCGGGGAAAAACTGTTTTTT

j_gene: TRBJ1-2
v_gene: TRBV20-1
d_gene: NA
abundance: NA
CDR3aa: CSARDFRDSAYGYTF
CDR3nt: TGCAGTGCTAGAGATTTCCGGGACTCAGCCTATGGCTACACCTTC

j_gene: TRBJ2-6
v_gene: TRBV6-4
d_gene: NA
abundance: once
CDR3aa: CASSDASSGANVLTF
CDR3nt: TGTGCCAGCAGTGACGCCAGCTCTGGGGCCAACGTCCTGACTTTC

j_gene: TRBJ1-6
v_gene: TRBV19
d_gene: TRBD1
abundance: many
CDR3aa: CASSMTGQGASPLHF
CDR3nt: TGTGCCAGTAGTATGACGGGACAGGGGGCTTCACCCCTCCACTTT

j_gene: TRBJ1-5
v_gene: TRBV12-3/TRBV12-4
d_gene: NA
abundance: many
CDR3aa: CASTSAGVGQPQHF
CDR3nt: TGTGCCAGCACCTCCGCCGGGGTGGGTCAGCCCCAGCATTTT

j_gene: TRBJ1-1
v_gene: TRBV6-5
d_gene: TRBD1
abundance: many
CDR3aa: CAVQGAGRAEAFF
CDR3nt: TGTGCCGTGCAGGGGGCTGGCAGGGCTGAAGCTTTCTTT

j_gene: TRBJ2-5
v_gene: TRBV10-3
d_gene: NA
abundance: NA
CDR3aa: CAISDNSGTKGETQYF
CDR3nt: TGTGCCATCAGCGATAATAGCGGCACCAAGGGGGAGACCCAGTACTTC

j_gene: TRBJ1-2
v_gene: TRBV4-1
d_gene: TRBD1
abundance: NA
CDR3aa: CASSQARDRSYGYTF
CDR3nt: TGCGCCAGCAGCCAAGCCCGGGACAGGAGCTATGGCTACACCTTC

j_gene: TRBJ2-7
v_gene: TRBV6-5
d_gene: TRBD1
abundance: once
CDR3aa: CASSLGTGRTYEQYF
CDR3nt: TGTGCCAGCAGTTTAGGGACAGGGAGAACCTACGAGCAGTACTTC

j_gene: TRBJ1-3
v_gene: TRBV7-9
d_gene: NA
abundance: many
CDR3aa: CASSSLAAWTPGNTIYF
CDR3nt: TGTGCCAGCAGCTCCCTGGCAGCGTGGACGCCTGGAAACACCATATATTTT

j_gene: TRBJ2-7
v_gene: TRBV7-2
d_gene: NA
abundance: many
CDR3aa: CASSYGPYEQYF
CDR3nt: TGTGCCAGCAGTTACGGCCCGTACGAGCAGTACTTC

j_gene: TRBJ2-2
v_gene: TRBV25-1
d_gene: TRBD1
abundance: few
CDR3aa: CASSEWGGTGGAGELFF
CDR3nt: TGTGCCAGCAGTGAATGGGGGGGGACAGGGGGAGCCGGGGAGCTGTTTTTT

j_gene: TRBJ2-2
v_gene: TRBV2
d_gene: NA
abundance: many
CDR3aa: CASKPGTGELFF
CDR3nt: TGTGCCAGCAAGCCAGGTACCGGGGAGCTGTTTTTT

j_gene: TRBJ2-5
v_gene: TRBV7-9
d_gene: NA
abundance: many
CDR3aa: CASSGGLALLQETQYF
CDR3nt: TGTGCCAGCAGCGGGGGACTCGCGTTGTTACAAGAGACCCAGTACTTC

j_gene: TRBJ2-7
v_gene: TRBV18
d_gene: TRBD2
abundance: few
CDR3aa: CASSPGEGYEQYF
CDR3nt: TGTGCCAGCTCACCTGGGGAGGGCTACGAGCAGTACTTC

j_gene: TRBJ2-2
v_gene: TRBV24-1
d_gene: TRBD1
abundance: NA
CDR3aa: CATSDWTGVTGELFF
CDR3nt: TGTGCCACCAGTGATTGGACAGGGGTCACCGGGGAGCTGTTTTTT

j_gene: TRBJ1-2
v_gene: TRBV19
d_gene: NA
abundance: many
CDR3aa: CASTQTNYGYTF
CDR3nt: TGTGCCAGTACTCAAACTAACTATGGCTACACCTTC

j_gene: TRBJ1-1
v_gene: TRBV10-2
d_gene: NA
abundance: NA
CDR3aa: CASSPSLGDTEAFF
CDR3nt: TGCGCCAGCAGCCCCAGCTTGGGTGACACTGAAGCTTTCTTT

j_gene: TRBJ2-5
v_gene: TRBV20-1
d_gene: TRBD2
abundance: many
CDR3aa: CSARDRGGGTSFWETQYF
CDR3nt: TGCAGTGCTAGAGATCGGGGGGGAGGGACTAGTTTTTGGGAGACCCAGTACTTC